A selection of T cell receptor beta chains follows, all from one sample in a study of T cells after somatic rescue of genetic block. Here immunoSEQ multiplex PCR was the method, and the copy in TCRdb shows in-frame clones only, minus some. The sample shows 110,000 or so clones, 90% to 95% of them seen only once. Sequencing was done on a sample of peripheral blood mononuclear cells (PBMCs). These receptors all stem from a woman aged 18-35 years. Each CDR3 is given with its conserved first and last residue. D genes are given only for firm matches. Size is omitted from some rows. Given values are once, few, many or a class for expanded clones.

j_call d_call v_call clone_size cdr3_aa cdr3_nt
TRBJ1-1 TRBD1 TRBV19 NA CASSYRGSEAFF TGTGCCAGTAGTTACAGGGGAAGTGAAGCTTTCTTT
TRBJ1-5 TRBD1 TRBV28 NA CASSLEGAWGNQPQHF TGTGCCAGCAGTCTCGAGGGGGCTTGGGGCAATCAGCCCCAGCATTTT
TRBJ2-3 NA TRBV18 NA CASSPRGETDTQYF TGTGCCAGCTCACCACGCGGTGAAACAGATACGCAGTATTTT
TRBJ2-5 NA TRBV19 NA CASSTSGLTGAQYF TGTGCCAGTAGTACCTCGGGCTTAACAGGAGCCCAGTACTTC
TRBJ2-1 NA TRBV6-1 NA CATWASYSYNEQFF TGTGCCACCTGGGCCTCTTACTCCTACAATGAGCAGTTCTTC
TRBJ1-1 NA TRBV2 NA CARRDRNTEAFF TGTGCCCGCCGGGACCGGAACACTGAAGCTTTCTTT
TRBJ2-5 NA TRBV28 once CASSTLLQGRETQYF TGTGCCAGCAGTACTCTTCTCCAGGGGAGGGAGACCCAGTACTTC
TRBJ2-2 TRBD2 TRBV5-6 NA CASSLLGTSGGRYTGELFF TGTGCCAGCAGCCTACTCGGGACTAGCGGGGGGCGCTACACCGGGGAGCTGTTTTTT
TRBJ1-2 NA TRBV18 NA CASSPGDGYTF TGTGCCAGCTCACCGGGTGATGGCTACACCTTC
TRBJ1-2 NA TRBV6-5 NA CASSRRDTGAGGYTF TGTGCCAGCAGTCGACGGGATACGGGGGCTGGTGGCTACACCTTC
TRBJ1-1 NA TRBV9 NA CASSSRGAGMTEAFF TGTGCCAGCAGCTCCCGGGGGGCGGGTATGACTGAAGCTTTCTTT
TRBJ1-4 NA TRBV5-1 NA CASSLTVPTNEKLFF TGCGCCAGCAGCCTGACAGTTCCAACTAATGAAAAACTGTTTTTT
TRBJ2-2 TRBD1 TRBV28 NA CASSPGGPNTGELFF TGTGCCAGCAGTCCAGGGGGACCCAACACCGGGGAGCTGTTTTTT
TRBJ1-1 NA TRBV27 NA CASSRREMNTEAFF TGTGCCAGCAGTCGAAGGGAGATGAACACTGAAGCTTTCTTT
TRBJ1-1 NA TRBV7-3 NA CASSPTGLNTEAFF TGTGCCAGCAGCCCAACAGGTTTGAACACTGAAGCTTTCTTT
TRBJ1-1 NA TRBV28 once CASSLKGEGNTEAFF TGTGCCAGCAGCCTAAAGGGGGAGGGGAACACTGAAGCTTTCTTT
TRBJ1-5 NA TRBV7-2 NA CASSLAGVRQPQHF TGTGCCAGCAGCTTAGCAGGGGTTCGGCAGCCCCAGCATTTT
TRBJ2-7 NA TRBV6-5 NA CASSYSPGSEYEQYF TGTGCCAGCAGTTACTCCCCCGGGTCCGAATACGAGCAGTACTTC
TRBJ2-7 NA TRBV7-2 NA CASSLGAVSYEQYF TGTGCCAGCAGCTTAGGGGCTGTATCCTACGAGCAGTACTTC